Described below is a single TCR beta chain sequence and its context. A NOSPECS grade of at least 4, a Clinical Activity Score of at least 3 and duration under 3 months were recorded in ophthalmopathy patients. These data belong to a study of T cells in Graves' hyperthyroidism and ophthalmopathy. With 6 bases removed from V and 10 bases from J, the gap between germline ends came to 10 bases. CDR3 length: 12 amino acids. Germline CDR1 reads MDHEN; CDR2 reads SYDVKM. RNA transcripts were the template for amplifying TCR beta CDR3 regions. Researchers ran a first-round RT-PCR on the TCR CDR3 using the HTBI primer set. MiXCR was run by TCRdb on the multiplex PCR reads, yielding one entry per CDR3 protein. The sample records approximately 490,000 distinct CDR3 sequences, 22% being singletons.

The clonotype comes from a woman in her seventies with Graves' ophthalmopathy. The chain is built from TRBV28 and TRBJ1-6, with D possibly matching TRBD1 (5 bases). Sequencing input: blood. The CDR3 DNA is TGTGCCAGCAGGGTCTACAGGTCACCCCTCCACTTT. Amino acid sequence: CASRVYRSPLHF.